Sequencing of this T cell receptor beta chain was carried out in a study of shared clonotypes between healthy human individuals. The method was immunoSEQ multiplex PCR; TCRdb's version includes in-frame clones alone and lacks a portion of them. The sample has about 2.4 million clones; more than 85% are singletons. The CDR3 is 13 residues long. Germline assignment: CDR1 MNHNY and CDR2 SVGAGI (reference sequence). Unmatched junction bases numbered 3, after V lost 5 bases and J lost 4 bases. Sequences were obtained from naive CD4+ T cells from PBMCs. Regarding subset: CD45RA+ positively selected. The chain couples TRBV6-6 to TRBJ2-5; 8 nucleotides agree with TRBD1. This TCR came from a man younger than 30 in good health. Some clones in this sample may be carry-over from other donors' samples. Written as DNA, the CDR3 is TGTGCCAGCAGTGGACAGGGCGGAGAGACCCAGTACTTC. Amino acid sequence: CASSGQGGETQYF.